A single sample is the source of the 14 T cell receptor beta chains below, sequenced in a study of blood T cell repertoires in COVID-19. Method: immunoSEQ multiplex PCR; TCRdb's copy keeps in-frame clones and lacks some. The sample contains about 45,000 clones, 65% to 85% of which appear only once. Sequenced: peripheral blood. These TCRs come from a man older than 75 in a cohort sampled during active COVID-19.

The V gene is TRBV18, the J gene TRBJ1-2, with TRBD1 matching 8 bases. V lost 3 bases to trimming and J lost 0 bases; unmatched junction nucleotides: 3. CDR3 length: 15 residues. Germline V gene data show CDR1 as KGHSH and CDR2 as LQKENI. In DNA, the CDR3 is TGTGCCAGCTCACCTGAGACAGGGGCTAACTATGGCTACACCTTC. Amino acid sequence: CASSPETGANYGYTF.

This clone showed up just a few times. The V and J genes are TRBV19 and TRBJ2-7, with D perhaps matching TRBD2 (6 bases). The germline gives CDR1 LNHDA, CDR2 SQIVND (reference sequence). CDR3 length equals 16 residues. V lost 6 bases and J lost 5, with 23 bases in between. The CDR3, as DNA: TGTGCCAGTAGGCTCTCCGGGACTCCTGAGGCTCACGAGCAGTACTTC. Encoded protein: CASRLSGTPEAHEQYF.

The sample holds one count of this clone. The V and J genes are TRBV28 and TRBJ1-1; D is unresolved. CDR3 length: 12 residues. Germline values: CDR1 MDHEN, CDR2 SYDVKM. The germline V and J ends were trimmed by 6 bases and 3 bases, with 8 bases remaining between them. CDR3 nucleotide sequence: TGTGCCAGCAGGCTGGTAGACACTGAAGCTTTCTTT. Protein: CASRLVDTEAFF.

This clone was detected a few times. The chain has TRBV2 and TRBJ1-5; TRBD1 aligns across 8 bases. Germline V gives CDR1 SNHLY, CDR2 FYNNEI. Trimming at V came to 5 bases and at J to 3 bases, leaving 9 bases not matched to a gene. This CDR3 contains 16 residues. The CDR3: CASSLGQGRNNQPQHF. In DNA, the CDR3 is TGTGCCAGCAGTCTCGGACAGGGCAGGAACAATCAGCCCCAGCATTTT. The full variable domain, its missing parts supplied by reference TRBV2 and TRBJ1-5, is EPEVTQTPSHQVTQMGQEVILRCVPISNHLYFYWYRQILGQKVEFLVSFYNNEISEKSEIFDDQFSVERPDGSNFTLKIRSTKLEDSAMYFCASSLGQGRNNQPQHFGDGTRLSIL.

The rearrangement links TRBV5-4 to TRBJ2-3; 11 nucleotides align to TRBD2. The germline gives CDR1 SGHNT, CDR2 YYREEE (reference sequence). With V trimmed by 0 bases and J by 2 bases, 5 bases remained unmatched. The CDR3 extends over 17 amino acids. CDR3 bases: TGTGCCAGCAGCTTGGACCTAGCGGGGGGCCTCACAGATACGCAGTATTTT. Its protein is CASSLDLAGGLTDTQYF.

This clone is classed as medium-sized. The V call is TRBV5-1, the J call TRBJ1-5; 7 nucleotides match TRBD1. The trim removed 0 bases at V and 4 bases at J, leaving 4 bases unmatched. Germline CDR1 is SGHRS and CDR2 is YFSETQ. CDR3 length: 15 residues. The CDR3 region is CASSLGQGENQPQHF. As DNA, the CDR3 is TGCGCCAGCAGCTTGGGTCAGGGGGAGAATCAGCCCCAGCATTTT.

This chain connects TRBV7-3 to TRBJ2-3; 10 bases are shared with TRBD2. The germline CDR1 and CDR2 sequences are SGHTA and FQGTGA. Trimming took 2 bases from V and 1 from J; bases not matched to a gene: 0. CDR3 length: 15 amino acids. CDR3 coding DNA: TGTGCCAGCAGCTTACTAGCGGGGGGCACAGATACGCAGTATTTT. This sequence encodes CASSLLAGGTDTQYF. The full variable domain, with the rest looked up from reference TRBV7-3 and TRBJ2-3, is GAGVSQTPSNKVTEKGKYVELRCDPISGHTALYWYRQSLGQGPEFLIYFQGTGAADDSGLPNDRFFAVRPEGSVSTLKIQRTERGDSAVYLCASSLLAGGTDTQYFGPGTRLTVL.

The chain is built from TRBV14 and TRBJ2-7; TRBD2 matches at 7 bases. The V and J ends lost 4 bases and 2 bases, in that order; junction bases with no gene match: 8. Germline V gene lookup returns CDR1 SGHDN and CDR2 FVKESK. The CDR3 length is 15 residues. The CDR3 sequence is CASSPTGGLPYEQYF. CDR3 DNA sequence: TGTGCCAGCAGCCCTACGGGAGGACTACCCTACGAGCAGTACTTC.

The CDR3 DNA reads TGTGCCAGCAGTGTTTATCGGGGGGGCACAGATACGCAGTATTTT. Translation gives CASSVYRGGTDTQYF. J is TRBJ2-3 and V is TRBV2; 7 bases fit TRBD2. V shed 4 bases, J shed 1 base, and the junction held 5 bases outside the gene matches. The CDR3 has 15 amino acids. Germline-derived CDR1 and CDR2 are SNHLY and FYNNEI.

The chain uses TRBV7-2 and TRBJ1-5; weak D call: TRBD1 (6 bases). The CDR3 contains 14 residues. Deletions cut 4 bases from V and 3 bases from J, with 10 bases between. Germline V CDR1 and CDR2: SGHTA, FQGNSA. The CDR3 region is CASSSGQNNQPQHF. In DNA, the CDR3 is TGTGCCAGCAGCTCCGGACAGAACAATCAGCCCCAGCATTTT.

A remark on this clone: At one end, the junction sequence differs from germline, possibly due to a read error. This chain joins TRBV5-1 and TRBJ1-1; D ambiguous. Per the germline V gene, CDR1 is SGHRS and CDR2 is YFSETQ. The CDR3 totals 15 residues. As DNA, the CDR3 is TGCGCCAGCAGCTTGGGAGCACCCAGGAACGCTGAAGCTTTCTTT. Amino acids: CASSLGAPRNAEAFF.

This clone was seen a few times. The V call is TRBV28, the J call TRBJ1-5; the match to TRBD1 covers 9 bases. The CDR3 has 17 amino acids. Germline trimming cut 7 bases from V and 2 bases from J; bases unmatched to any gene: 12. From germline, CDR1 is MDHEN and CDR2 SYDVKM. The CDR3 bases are TGTGCCAGCAAAGACATAGGGACAGGGAGGGGCAATCAGCCCCAGCATTTT. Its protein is CASKDIGTGRGNQPQHF. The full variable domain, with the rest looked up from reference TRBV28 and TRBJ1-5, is DVKVTQSSRYLVKRTGEKVFLECVQDMDHENMFWYRQDPGLGLRLIYFSYDVKMKEKGDIPEGYSVSREKKERFSLILESASTNQTSMYLCASKDIGTGRGNQPQHFGDGTRLSIL.

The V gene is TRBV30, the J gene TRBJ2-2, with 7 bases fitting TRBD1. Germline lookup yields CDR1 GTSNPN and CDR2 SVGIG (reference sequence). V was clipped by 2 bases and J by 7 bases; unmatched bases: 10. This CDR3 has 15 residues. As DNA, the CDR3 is TGTGCCTGGAGTCTAAGGGGGCGCAGGATCGGGGAGCTGTTTTTT. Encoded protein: CAWSLRGRRIGELFF.

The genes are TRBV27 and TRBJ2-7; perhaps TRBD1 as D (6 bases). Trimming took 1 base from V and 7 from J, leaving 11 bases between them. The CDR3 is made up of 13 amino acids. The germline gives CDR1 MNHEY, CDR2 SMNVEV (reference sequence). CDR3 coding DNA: TGTGCCAGCAGTTTATTTCCCAGGGGAGAGCAGTACTTC. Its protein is CASSLFPRGEQYF.